Reported below is one T cell receptor (beta chain). The germline gives CDR1 MGHDK, CDR2 SYGVNS. Trimming shortened V by 6 bases and J by 10 bases, and 9 bases separated the two germline ends. The CDR3 spans 10 residues. This sample was taken from a study of control samples from healthy donors and cancer patients. Produced via immunoSEQ multiplex PCR; TCRdb's table is partial and in-frame only. The table shows tens of thousands of clones, with 70% to 90% occurring only once. The sequencing input was blood. The V call is TRBV25-1, the J call TRBJ1-1, with D tentatively TRBD1 (5 bases). The receptor comes from a man aged 25 to 40 in good health. CDR3 nucleotide sequence: TGTGCCAGCAGGGGGGAAAGAGCTTTCTTT. Residues: CASRGERAFF.